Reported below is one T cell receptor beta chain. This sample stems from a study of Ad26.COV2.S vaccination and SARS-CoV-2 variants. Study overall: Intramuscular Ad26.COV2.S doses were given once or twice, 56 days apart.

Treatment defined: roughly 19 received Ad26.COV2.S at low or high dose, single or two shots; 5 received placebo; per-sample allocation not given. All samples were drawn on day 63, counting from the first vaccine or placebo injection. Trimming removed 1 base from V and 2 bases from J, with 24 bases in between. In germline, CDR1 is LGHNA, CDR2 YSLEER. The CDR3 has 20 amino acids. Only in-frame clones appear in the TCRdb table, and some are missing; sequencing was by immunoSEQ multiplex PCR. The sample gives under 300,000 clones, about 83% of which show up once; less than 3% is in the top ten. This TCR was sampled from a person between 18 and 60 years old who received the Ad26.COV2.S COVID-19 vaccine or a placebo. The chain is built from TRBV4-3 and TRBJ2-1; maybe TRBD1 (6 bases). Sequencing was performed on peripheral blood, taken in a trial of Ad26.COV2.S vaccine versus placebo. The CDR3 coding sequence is TGCGCCAGCAGCCAAGCGGCCAGGGGACCTACCCCGAAGACCTACAATGAGCAGTTCTTC. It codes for CASSQAARGPTPKTYNEQFF.